This T cell receptor beta chain was identified during a study of T cell responses to AZD1222 COVID-19 vaccine (dated by TCRdb to about 2021). Background for the entire study: TCR sequencing covered approximately 230 trial participants: some 210 given two doses of AZD1222 and about 26 given two doses of MenACWY control vaccine. Trial participants were enrolled by age into 18-55, 56-69 and 70-plus year subgroups, with 148, 28 and 57 TCR-sequenced participants respectively.

The time point label on this specimen signifies: about 28 days (+/-7) after the second vaccine dose. Because spike-specific TCR depth and breadth did not differ between the two schedules, AZD1222 recipients who got a second dose at roughly 4 weeks were pooled with those who got a second dose at roughly 12 weeks. The vaccinee samples were drawn from two UK trials, COV001 and COV002, one of which was a single-blind randomized controlled phase 2/3 trial testing AZD1222 (ChAdOx1 nCoV-19) in healthy adults. For TCRbeta chain sequencing, PBMC samples from trial participants were taken at day 0 and at day 28 after the second dose. Here is what the overall study found, with its caveats: CD4 TCRs associated with the vaccine covered the entire spike protein, and the dominant responses were in regions 160-218 and 743-854. After two AZD1222 doses, spike-specific TCR breadth and depth were significantly higher than at day 0 and than in MenACWY recipients. Nearly half of unique spike-specific TCRs reportedly recognized epitopes outside regions mutated in the B.1.351 and B.1.1.7 variants. Only six or seven AZD1222 recipients were SARS-CoV-2 seropositive at baseline, limiting conclusions about previously exposed vaccinees. Participants were mostly white British and included more females than males, and it was suggested by the authors that clonal diversity may have been underestimated. No day 14 peak-response samples were available, so repertoires were characterized only after the peak T cell response. The 56-69-year group was small, and its depth increase did not reach significance, likely because of low power.

The CDR3 regions of human TCRbeta chains were analyzed by immunosequencing. The study's own analysis went as follows. TCRs in the repertoires were matched against a reference library of SARS-CoV-2-specific TCRs that had been generated with the MIRA antigen-specificity platform. Breadth meant the fraction of unique TCRs that were SARS-CoV-2-associated, whereas depth meant the fraction of total T cells that were SARS-CoV-2-associated. Each spike-specific TCR was assigned to its reactive spike region and to a CD4 or CD8 class using the MIRA data. Log10-transformed breadth and depth values were compared by one-way ANOVA with Sidak's multiple comparisons tests. TCRdb took this table from immuneACCESS and kept in-frame rearrangements with V and J called. Such tables lack part of the clones; where checked against another copy, unresolved V genes explain under half of the gap, and the rest is unexplained. For V, J and clone size, that table is used; D and trimming come from the DNA. This sample gives fewer than 150,000 clones in total; 70% to 90% of them show up just once. The top ten hold approximately 16% of the sample.

In regard to this clone: No antigen is known for it. No base-level quality is on record; no much larger clone is a single base apart.

CDR1 and CDR2 are drawn from the germline V gene (reference sequence): LGHDT, YNNKEL. The CDR3 covers 10 residues, taking in both the cysteine and the phenylalanine. Only CDR3 DNA is held: 30 bases, read in frame from base 1. Between the V and J ends, shortened by 4 bases and 4 bases respectively, the junction contains 2 bases. This TCR came from an adult who received the AZD1222 COVID-19 vaccine. The source was peripheral blood, collected 28 days after the second AZD1222 dose. The V and J genes are TRBV3-1 (or the pseudogene TRBV3-2) and TRBJ2-7, with the identity of the D gene unclear. The CDR3 region has the sequence CASSLYEQYF. DNA sequence: TGTGCCAGCAGCCTATACGAGCAGTACTTC.